The 24 T cell receptor beta chains in this list originate from one sample, sequenced in a study of CD8 T cells in ankylosing spondylitis. For these receptors, no antigen is known. General study findings and limits: What appeared characteristic of ankylosing spondylitis blood was a TCR beta motif of several highly homologous variants.

TCRdb analysed the 5' RACE reads with MiXCR anew, one entry per CDR3 protein. The profile shows 700,000 to 1,000,000 distinct CDR3 sequences, roughly 10% of them singletons. Specimen: blood, either unsorted or a sorted T cell fraction (not recorded which). The receptors were gathered from a male donor with ankylosing spondylitis.

The chain uses TRBV20-1 and TRBJ2-2; 8 bases match TRBD2. This CDR3 is built from 14 residues. Unmatched junction bases numbered 4, after V lost 5 bases and J lost 2 bases. Germline-derived CDR1 and CDR2 are DFQATT and SNEGSKA (reference sequence). CDR3 in DNA: TGCAGTGCTGGTAGCGGGGCTAACACCGGGGAGCTGTTTTTT. It encodes CSAGSGANTGELFF.

This clonotype was observed many times. The chain carries TRBV20-1 and TRBJ1-5, with 10 bases aligning to TRBD1. This CDR3 is built from 15 residues. V lost 3 bases to trimming and J lost 5 bases; unmatched junction nucleotides: 7. Germline CDR1 reads DFQATT; CDR2 reads SNEGSKA (reference sequence). For the CDR3, the DNA is TGCAGTGCTAGGGGGGACAGGGGAGGGGATCAGCCCCAGCATTTT. The encoded protein is CSARGDRGGDQPQHF.

This clonotype was recorded at least ten times. The V and J genes are TRBV20-1 and TRBJ2-7; the D gene is possibly TRBD1 (6 bases). This CDR3 region has 13 residues. V was shortened by 5 bases and J by 3 bases, with 14 bases between the two germline ends. Germline assignment: CDR1 DFQATT and CDR2 SNEGSKA (reference sequence). CDR3 region: CSASRDTNYEQYF. The DNA of the CDR3 is TGCAGTGCTTCTCGGGACACAAACTACGAGCAGTACTTC.

This clonotype was seen ten or more times. The chain has TRBV9 and TRBJ2-7; 9 nucleotides line up with TRBD2. V trimming: 0 bases; J trimming: 5 bases; junction bases outside the gene matches: 3. Germline CDR1 SGDLS, CDR2 YYNGEE. This CDR3 spans 14 amino acids. This CDR3 reads CASSVGAGGDEQYF. The CDR3 bases are TGTGCCAGCAGCGTAGGAGCGGGAGGCGACGAGCAGTACTTC.

This clonotype was observed many times. The chain has TRBV12-5 and TRBJ2-6; no clear D. Germline assignment: CDR1 LGHNT and CDR2 FRNRAP. Trimming pared 5 bases from V and 2 bases from J, leaving 10 bases between. The CDR3 length is 15 residues. The DNA of the CDR3 is TGTGCTAGTGGTGCAGATTTACCTGGGGCCAACGTCCTGACTTTC. Translating it yields CASGADLPGANVLTF.

The gene calls are TRBV6-5 and TRBJ1-4, with D possibly TRBD1 on 6 matching bases. The CDR3 is made up of 12 amino acids. Trimming pared 4 bases from V and 10 bases from J, leaving 10 bases between. CDR1 and CDR2 from the germline V gene are MNHEY and SVGAGI. CDR3 sequence: CASSSGQGKLFF. The CDR3 DNA follows: TGTGCCAGCAGTTCGGGACAAGGAAAACTGTTTTTT.

The sample holds a few counts of this clonotype. The CDR3 spells CSARDRAFTGELFF. As DNA, the CDR3 is TGCAGCGCCCGGGACAGGGCTTTCACCGGGGAGCTGTTTTTT. This sequence joins TRBV29-1 and TRBJ2-2, with 9 positions matching TRBD1. CDR3 size: 14 residues. V was pared by 7 bases and J by 4 bases, with 7 bases of the junction left unmatched. Germline CDR1 and CDR2: SQVTM and ANQGSEA.

This clonotype was detected only a few times. This rearrangement joins TRBV7-8 to TRBJ2-3, with D unresolved. Germline CDR1 is SGHVS and CDR2 is FQNEAQ. Trimming pared 7 bases from V and 2 bases from J, leaving 16 bases between. The CDR3 sequence is 15 residues long. CDR3 region: CASTISVGVTDTQYF. As DNA, the CDR3 is TGTGCCAGCACCATAAGCGTTGGGGTCACAGATACGCAGTATTTT.

This clonotype was seen more than once but under ten times. The chain combines TRBV18 with TRBJ2-1; TRBD2 might be the D (5 bases). The length of the CDR3 is 15 residues. Per germline, CDR1 KGHSH and CDR2 LQKENI. Trimming shortened V by 2 bases and J by 4 bases, and 12 bases separated the two germline ends. CDR3 in DNA: TGTGCCAGCTCACCAGTTCGGGGAGTTTACAATGAGCAGTTCTTC. This sequence encodes CASSPVRGVYNEQFF.

This clonotype was counted many times. The rearrangement joins TRBV29-1 to TRBJ2-2, with a tentative D call TRBD2 (6 bases). The germline CDR1 and CDR2 sequences are SQVTM and ANQGSEA. Trimming left V 6 bases short and J 1 base short, with 15 bases between. The CDR3 has 15 amino acids. CDR3 DNA: TGCAGCGTCAGAGCCGGGACTGTGAACACCGGGGAGCTGTTTTTT. Residues: CSVRAGTVNTGELFF.

The chain recombines TRBV9 with TRBJ2-1, with 7 nucleotides matching TRBD2. V was pared by 4 bases and J by 3 bases, with 13 bases of the junction left unmatched. Germline V CDR1 and CDR2: SGDLS, YYNGEE. The CDR3 has 17 amino acids. The CDR3 sequence: CASSHSLGRDYYNEQFF. CDR3 sequence (DNA): TGTGCCAGCAGCCACTCTCTGGGCCGGGACTACTACAATGAGCAGTTCTTC.

The CDR3 loop is CAISGDRLGSHSNQPQHF. DNA of the CDR3: TGTGCCATCAGTGGGGACAGGTTGGGAAGTCATAGCAATCAGCCCCAGCATTTT. V gene TRBV10-3 combines with J gene TRBJ1-5, with TRBD1 matching over 8 bases. With 4 bases clipped from V and 0 bases from J, the junction kept 11 bases outside the gene matches. Germline CDR1 reads ENHRY; CDR2 reads SYGVKD. This CDR3 is 18 amino acids long.

The chain is built from TRBV6-1 and TRBJ2-5; D perhaps matches TRBD1 (5 bases). Germline CDR1 MNHNS, CDR2 SASEGT. This CDR3 spans 14 amino acids. Trimming removed 5 bases at V and 3 bases at J, with 13 bases between. CDR3: CASSTLTGEETQYF. Written as DNA, the CDR3 is TGTGCCAGCAGTACCCTAACAGGAGAAGAGACCCAGTACTTC.

The chain links TRBV18 to TRBJ2-7, with D tentatively TRBD1 (6 bases). Germline CDR1 reads KGHSH; CDR2 reads LQKENI. The CDR3 is made up of 14 amino acids. With 3 bases removed from V and 2 bases from J, the gap between germline ends came to 11 bases. The CDR3: CASSPTTGPYEQYF. CDR3 bases: TGTGCCAGCTCACCTACGACAGGTCCCTACGAGCAGTACTTC.

This clonotype was detected ten times or more. V and J are TRBV7-2 and TRBJ1-2; 8 bases agree with TRBD1. Germline V CDR1 and CDR2: SGHTA, FQGNSA. The trim removed 1 base at V and 5 bases at J, leaving 3 bases unmatched. This CDR3 spans 14 amino acids. The CDR3 spells CASSLGRGPYGYTF. The CDR3 DNA follows: TGTGCCAGCAGCTTAGGCAGGGGGCCATATGGCTACACCTTC.

This clonotype was seen more than once but under ten times. This rearrangement joins TRBV5-8 to TRBJ2-3; 9 bases match TRBD2. The J segment lost 2 bases and the V segment lost 7 bases, leaving 11 bases of the junction unmatched. The CDR3 spans 16 residues. The germline V gene has CDR1 SGHTS and CDR2 YDEGEE. The chain's CDR3 is CASGRLAAVTTDTQYF. CDR3 bases: TGTGCCAGCGGAAGACTAGCGGCGGTAACCACAGATACGCAGTATTTT. The full variable domain, rest sourced from reference TRBV5-8 and TRBJ2-3, is EAGVTQSPTHLIKTRGQQATLRCSPISGHTSVYWYQQALGLGLQFLLWYDEGEERNRGNFPPRFSGRQFPNYSSELNVNALELEDSALYLCASGRLAAVTTDTQYFGPGTRLTVL.

This sequence joins TRBV9 and TRBJ2-7; D call uncertain. The CDR3 has 14 amino acids. CDR1 and CDR2 (germline): SGDLS, YYNGEE. Trimming removed 0 bases from V and 1 base from J, with 8 bases in between. The CDR3 loop is CASSVEIHSYEQYF. CDR3 DNA sequence: TGTGCCAGCAGCGTAGAGATTCATTCCTACGAGCAGTACTTC. Drawing the rest from reference TRBV9 and TRBJ2-7, the complete variable domain is DSGVTQTPKHLITATGQRVTLRCSPRSGDLSVYWYQQSLDQGLQFLIQYYNGEERAKGNILERFSAQQFPDLHSELNLSSLELGDSALYFCASSVEIHSYEQYFGPGTRLTVT.

This clonotype has ten or more counts. The chain links TRBV29-1 to TRBJ2-3; 13 nucleotides line up with TRBD2. Trimming removed 4 bases from V and 3 bases from J; junction bases left unmatched: 4. The CDR3 contains 15 residues. The germline V gene has CDR1 SQVTM and CDR2 ANQGSEA. The CDR3 DNA is TGCAGCGTTGTACTAGCGGGAGGGCCGACAGATACGCAGTATTTT. Its protein product is CSVVLAGGPTDTQYF.

V gene TRBV6-5 combines with J gene TRBJ2-7; tentatively, D is TRBD1 (5 bases). The CDR3 loop spans 13 amino acids. Germline assignment: CDR1 MNHEY and CDR2 SVGAGI. The V gene lost 3 bases and the J gene lost 4 bases, with 10 bases spanning the gap. CDR3 protein: CASSYGHLYEQYF. The CDR3 DNA sequence: TGTGCCAGCAGTTATGGACATCTTTACGAGCAGTACTTC.

This clonotype was seen repeatedly, ten times or more. The V call is TRBV6-6, the J call TRBJ2-7; the match to TRBD1 covers 8 bases. Germline CDR1 reads MNHNY; CDR2 reads SVGAGI (reference sequence). This CDR3 is built from 15 residues. V lost 0 bases and J lost 2; bases outside the gene matches: 3. The CDR3 DNA follows: TGTGCCAGCAGTTACTCGAGGACAGGGACCTACGAGCAGTACTTC. Its translation: CASSYSRTGTYEQYF.

V and J are TRBV12-3 or TRBV12-4 and TRBJ2-1; 8 bases are a match to TRBD2. V trimming: 2 bases; J trimming: 6 bases; junction bases outside the gene matches: 3. The CDR3 length is 14 residues. The CDR3 nucleotides read TGTGCCAGCAGTTTAATACGGGAGGGCAATGAGCAGTTCTTC. Its translation is CASSLIREGNEQFF.

This clonotype was counted a few times. J is TRBJ2-7 and V is TRBV12-3 or TRBV12-4; 10 bases match TRBD2. V gave up 5 bases and J gave up 4 bases; unmatched junction bases: 11. The CDR3 covers 16 residues. The DNA for the CDR3 is TGTGCCAGCAGTCCGGGGGCTAGCGGGAGTAGGTACGAGCAGTACTTC. It is translated as CASSPGASGSRYEQYF.

This clonotype was observed a handful of times. The chain uses TRBV12-3 or TRBV12-4 and TRBJ2-6; D may be TRBD1 (6 bases). V lost 6 bases and J lost 0, with 15 bases in between. This CDR3 is built from 17 residues. DNA for the CDR3: TGTGCCAGCAGAACAGGGCGCTCCGTCTCTGGGGCCAACGTCCTGACTTTC. As protein: CASRTGRSVSGANVLTF.

This clonotype came up a few times. V and J are TRBV6-5 and TRBJ1-1; 8 bases line up with TRBD1. CDR1 and CDR2 from the germline V gene are MNHEY and SVGAGI. The CDR3 runs 15 residues. V gave up 0 bases and J gave up 5 bases; unmatched junction bases: 5. The CDR3 DNA reads as TGTGCCAGCAGTTACTCGAGTACAGGGGGAACTGAAGCTTTCTTT. Translated: CASSYSSTGGTEAFF.